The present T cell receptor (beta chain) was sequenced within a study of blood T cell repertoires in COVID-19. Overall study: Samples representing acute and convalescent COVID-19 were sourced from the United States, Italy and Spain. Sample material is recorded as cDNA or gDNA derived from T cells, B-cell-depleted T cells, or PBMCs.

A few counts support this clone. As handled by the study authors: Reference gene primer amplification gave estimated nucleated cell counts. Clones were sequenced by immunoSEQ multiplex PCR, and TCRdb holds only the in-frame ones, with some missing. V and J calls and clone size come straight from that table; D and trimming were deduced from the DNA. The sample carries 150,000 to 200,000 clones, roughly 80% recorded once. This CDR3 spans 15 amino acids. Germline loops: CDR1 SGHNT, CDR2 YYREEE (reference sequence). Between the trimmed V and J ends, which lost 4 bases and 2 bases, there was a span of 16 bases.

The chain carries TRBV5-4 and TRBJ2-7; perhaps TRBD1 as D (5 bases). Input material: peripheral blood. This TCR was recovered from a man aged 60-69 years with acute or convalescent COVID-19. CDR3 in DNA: TGTGCCAGCAGCCTAGGAACAGGCCACCCCTACGAGCAGTACTTC. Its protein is CASSLGTGHPYEQYF.